A single sample gave rise to the 8 T cell receptor beta chains below, sequenced in a study of cytomegalovirus exposure and HLA in healthy donors. Primers: 60 Vbeta forward and 13 Jbeta reverse. Generated by immunoSEQ multiplex PCR, the TCRdb table keeps only in-frame clones and is missing some. The sample includes fewer than 200,000 clones, roughly 87% seen only once; the top ten take 1.1%. The sequenced sample was PBMCs. Receptor source: a boy younger than 10 in good health and CMV-seronegative.

The rearrangement links TRBV7-9 to TRBJ1-1, with 7 bases fitting TRBD1. After removal of 6 bases from V and 4 bases from J, the junction contained 8 bases not matched to a gene. The length of the CDR3 is 14 residues. In germline, CDR1 is SEHNR, CDR2 FQNEAQ (reference sequence). Written as DNA, the CDR3 is TGTGCCAGCAGAATGGGTCAGGGGGGCACTGAAGCTTTCTTT. It specifies CASRMGQGGTEAFF.

A note on this clone: One end of the junction fails to match germline, which may point to a read error. Within the sample, other DNA sequences also encode this same CDR3. V and J are TRBV7-9 and TRBJ2-2, with 8 bases aligning to TRBD1. The germline V gene has CDR1 SEHNR and CDR2 FQNEAQ (reference sequence). The CDR3 totals 13 residues. CDR3 amino acids: CASSLQGAGELFF. Written as DNA, the CDR3 is TGTGCCAGCAGCTTACAGGGGGCCGGGGAACTGTTTTTT.

The rearrangement links TRBV6-6 to TRBJ2-7, with 7 bases matching TRBD1. Germline CDR1 is MNHNY and CDR2 is SVGAGI (reference sequence). The CDR3 runs 16 residues. J was trimmed by 2 bases and V by 6 bases; bases with no gene match: 13. CDR3 coding DNA: TGTGCCAGCAGCCCCGAGTGGGGACAGCCAGCCTACGAGCAGTACTTC. Protein product: CASSPEWGQPAYEQYF.

V gene TRBV6-1 combines with J gene TRBJ2-1; no reliable D call. V was cut by 4 bases and J by 9 bases, with 10 bases left in between. The length of the CDR3 is 12 residues. Germline V gene sequence: CDR1 MNHNS, CDR2 SASEGT. The CDR3 loop reads CASSGLASEQFF. In DNA, the CDR3 is TGTGCCAGCAGTGGGTTAGCCAGTGAGCAGTTCTTC.

The chain is built from TRBV28 and TRBJ1-5; D perhaps matches TRBD1 (5 bases). CDR1 and CDR2 (germline): MDHEN, SYDVKM. The CDR3 runs 13 residues. V lost 6 bases and J 11 bases, leaving 17 bases between the germline ends. The CDR3 spells CASRTGGSLAQHF. The CDR3 bases are TGTGCCAGCAGGACGGGGGGTAGTTTGGCCCAGCATTTT.

CDR3 residues: CASNRGGLGQETQYF. In nucleotides, the CDR3 is TGTGCCAGCAATCGCGGGGGCTTAGGCCAAGAGACCCAGTACTTC. The chain joins TRBV2 to TRBJ2-5; a possible D gene is TRBD2 (7 bases). With 7 bases removed from V and 1 base from J, the gap between germline ends came to 16 bases. The CDR3 loop spans 15 amino acids. Per the germline V gene, CDR1 is SNHLY and CDR2 is FYNNEI.

The CDR3 DNA sequence: TGTGCCAGCAGCTCCGGGAGGAACTATGGCTACACCTTC. This codes for CASSSGRNYGYTF. V and J are TRBV5-5 and TRBJ1-2; D ambiguous. Germline CDR1 reads SGHKS; CDR2 reads YYEKEE (reference sequence). V shed 3 bases and J shed 2 bases, with 8 bases lying between them. The CDR3 covers 13 residues.

CDR3 region: CAPSQRGTSGTYEQYF. In DNA form, the CDR3 reads TGCGCCCCCAGTCAACGGGGGACTAGCGGCACCTACGAGCAGTACTTC. The V call is TRBV23-1, the J call TRBJ2-7, with TRBD2 matching 11 bases. TRBV23-1 belongs to the ORF category, with a function that is uncertain. V shed 11 bases and J 2 bases; nucleotides not matched to a gene: 14. The CDR3 has 16 amino acids.